Listed below are T cell receptor beta chains from one sample, sequenced in a study of blood T cell repertoires in COVID-19. Repertoires were generated with immunoSEQ multiplex PCR, while TCRdb's copy carries only in-frame clones and drops some. This table has a few hundred thousand clones, roughly 85% appearing once. Sample: peripheral blood. These receptors were obtained from a young woman with acute or convalescent COVID-19. Each CDR3 is given with its conserved first and last residue. D genes are given only for firm matches. Expanded clones get a size class; other rows say once, few or many, or leave the size out.

cdr3_length: 15; d_call: NA; j_call: TRBJ1-5; clone_size: NA; v_call: TRBV10-3; cdr3_aa: CAISEATGSGQPQHF; cdr3_nt: TGTGCCATCAGTGAGGCCACGGGGTCCGGTCAGCCCCAGCATTTT
cdr3_length: 14; d_call: NA; j_call: TRBJ1-5; clone_size: NA; v_call: TRBV9; cdr3_aa: CASSVEGFDQPQHF; cdr3_nt: TGTGCCAGCAGCGTAGAGGGGTTCGATCAGCCCCAGCATTTT
cdr3_length: 20; d_call: TRBD2; j_call: TRBJ2-1; clone_size: NA; v_call: TRBV15; cdr3_aa: CATSREQGLAGTLYYAEQFF; cdr3_nt: TGTGCCACCAGCAGAGAGCAGGGGCTAGCGGGGACCTTGTATTACGCTGAGCAGTTCTTC
cdr3_length: 14; d_call: NA; j_call: TRBJ2-7; clone_size: NA; v_call: TRBV2; cdr3_aa: CASSGGGVIYEQYF; cdr3_nt: TGTGCCAGCAGCGGAGGGGGGGTGATCTACGAGCAGTACTTC
cdr3_length: 16; d_call: NA; j_call: TRBJ1-1; clone_size: NA; v_call: TRBV25-1; cdr3_aa: CASSESFREVNTEAFF; cdr3_nt: TGTGCCAGCAGTGAATCTTTTAGGGAGGTGAACACTGAAGCTTTCTTT
cdr3_length: 18; d_call: NA; j_call: TRBJ2-4; clone_size: NA; v_call: TRBV19; cdr3_aa: CASSATTQTRLAKNIQYF; cdr3_nt: TGTGCCAGTAGCGCCACAACTCAGACTAGACTAGCCAAAAACATTCAGTACTTC
cdr3_length: 16; d_call: NA; j_call: TRBJ1-1; clone_size: NA; v_call: TRBV6-5; cdr3_aa: CASSYGPGLKKPEAFF; cdr3_nt: TGTGCCAGCAGTTACGGCCCGGGACTCAAGAAACCTGAAGCTTTCTTT
cdr3_length: 14; d_call: TRBD1; j_call: TRBJ1-2; clone_size: NA; v_call: TRBV10-2; cdr3_aa: CASSEAGQGLGYTF; cdr3_nt: TGCGCCAGCAGTGAGGCGGGACAGGGGCTCGGCTACACCTTC
cdr3_length: 15; d_call: NA; j_call: TRBJ1-6; clone_size: once; v_call: TRBV6-5; cdr3_aa: CASSPRGGANSPLHF; cdr3_nt: TGTGCCAGCAGTCCCCGGGGGGGGGCCAATTCACCCCTCCACTTT
cdr3_length: 17; d_call: TRBD1; j_call: TRBJ2-1; clone_size: few; v_call: TRBV30; cdr3_aa: CAWSVLWGDRDHNEQFF; cdr3_nt: TGTGCCTGGAGTGTACTATGGGGGGACAGGGACCACAATGAGCAGTTCTTC
cdr3_length: 12; d_call: NA; j_call: TRBJ1-2; clone_size: NA; v_call: TRBV2; cdr3_aa: CASSGIEWTYTF; cdr3_nt: TGTGCCAGCAGTGGGATTGAGTGGACTTACACCTTC
cdr3_length: 16; d_call: TRBD2; j_call: TRBJ2-1; clone_size: NA; v_call: TRBV6-5; cdr3_aa: CASSYLTSGGVNEQFF; cdr3_nt: TGTGCCAGCAGTTACCTGACTAGCGGGGGGGTCAATGAGCAGTTCTTC
cdr3_length: 14; d_call: NA; j_call: TRBJ1-3; clone_size: many; v_call: TRBV11-1; cdr3_aa: CASSNLDSGNTIYF; cdr3_nt: TGTGCCAGCAGCAACCTAGACTCTGGAAACACCATATATTTT
cdr3_length: 14; d_call: TRBD1; j_call: TRBJ2-1; clone_size: few; v_call: TRBV2; cdr3_aa: CASSVGRGGHEQFF; cdr3_nt: TGTGCCAGCAGTGTGGGCAGAGGGGGCCATGAGCAGTTCTTC
cdr3_length: 15; d_call: TRBD1; j_call: TRBJ2-1; clone_size: NA; v_call: TRBV24-1; cdr3_aa: CATSDLDRDYNEQFF; cdr3_nt: TGTGCCACCAGTGATTTGGACAGGGACTACAATGAGCAGTTCTTC
cdr3_length: 13; d_call: TRBD2; j_call: TRBJ2-7; clone_size: NA; v_call: TRBV6-1; cdr3_aa: CASSEREKYEQYF; cdr3_nt: TGTGCCAGCAGTGAGCGGGAGAAGTACGAGCAGTACTTC
cdr3_length: 13; d_call: NA; j_call: TRBJ1-6; clone_size: NA; v_call: TRBV5-6; cdr3_aa: CASSLGTNSPLHF; cdr3_nt: TGTGCCAGCAGCTTGGGGACAAATTCACCCCTCCACTTT
cdr3_length: 14; d_call: NA; j_call: TRBJ2-7; clone_size: NA; v_call: TRBV3-1/TRBV3-2; cdr3_aa: CASSQTQNPYEQYF; cdr3_nt: TGTGCCAGCAGCCAAACACAAAATCCCTACGAGCAGTACTTC
cdr3_length: 15; d_call: NA; j_call: TRBJ1-1; clone_size: NA; v_call: TRBV4-1; cdr3_aa: CASSPETRANTEAFF; cdr3_nt: TGCGCCAGCAGTCCCGAGACCAGGGCTAACACTGAAGCTTTCTTT
cdr3_length: 16; d_call: TRBD1; j_call: TRBJ1-1; clone_size: NA; v_call: TRBV9; cdr3_aa: CASSAGTGRLNTEAFF; cdr3_nt: TGTGCCAGCAGCGCCGGGACAGGGCGATTGAACACTGAAGCTTTCTTT
cdr3_length: 14; d_call: NA; j_call: TRBJ2-3; clone_size: NA; v_call: TRBV2; cdr3_aa: CASSEPGSLDTQYF; cdr3_nt: TGTGCCAGCAGTGAACCGGGGTCGTTAGATACGCAGTATTTT
cdr3_length: 15; d_call: TRBD1; j_call: TRBJ2-1; clone_size: few; v_call: TRBV5-6; cdr3_aa: CASSPGQGFNNEQFF; cdr3_nt: TGTGCCAGCAGCCCGGGACAGGGCTTTAACAATGAGCAGTTCTTC
cdr3_length: 13; d_call: NA; j_call: TRBJ1-3; clone_size: once; v_call: TRBV5-1; cdr3_aa: CASSLSIGNTIYF; cdr3_nt: TGCGCCAGCAGCTTGAGCATCGGAAACACCATATATTTT
cdr3_length: 15; d_call: TRBD1; j_call: TRBJ2-7; clone_size: NA; v_call: TRBV28; cdr3_aa: CASSLSGQGINEQYF; cdr3_nt: TGTGCCAGCAGTTTATCGGGACAGGGAATCAACGAGCAGTACTTC
cdr3_length: 17; d_call: NA; j_call: TRBJ1-4; clone_size: NA; v_call: TRBV21-1; cdr3_aa: CASSIFPQQGKNEKLFF; cdr3_nt: TGTGCCAGCAGCATCTTTCCCCAACAGGGTAAAAATGAAAAACTGTTTTTT
cdr3_length: 14; d_call: NA; j_call: TRBJ1-4; clone_size: NA; v_call: TRBV3-1/TRBV3-2; cdr3_aa: CASGQYATNEKLFF; cdr3_nt: TGTGCCAGCGGCCAGTATGCAACTAATGAAAAACTGTTTTTT
cdr3_length: 15; d_call: NA; j_call: TRBJ2-5; clone_size: few; v_call: TRBV30; cdr3_aa: CAWIPTRMYQETQYF; cdr3_nt: TGTGCCTGGATCCCTACCCGAATGTACCAAGAGACCCAGTACTTC
cdr3_length: 14; d_call: TRBD1; j_call: TRBJ2-1; clone_size: NA; v_call: TRBV12-5; cdr3_aa: CASGAGGLNNEQFF; cdr3_nt: TGTGCTAGTGGGGCAGGGGGCCTGAACAATGAGCAGTTCTTC
cdr3_length: 15; d_call: TRBD1; j_call: TRBJ1-1; clone_size: NA; v_call: TRBV5-8; cdr3_aa: CASSFTGGGGTEAFF; cdr3_nt: TGTGCCAGCAGCTTTACAGGGGGTGGGGGCACTGAAGCTTTCTTT
cdr3_length: 12; d_call: TRBD1; j_call: TRBJ1-3; clone_size: NA; v_call: TRBV12-3/TRBV12-4; cdr3_aa: CASTDRGNTIYF; cdr3_nt: TGTGCCAGCACGGACAGGGGAAACACCATATATTTT
cdr3_length: 14; d_call: TRBD2; j_call: TRBJ2-5; clone_size: NA; v_call: TRBV6-5; cdr3_aa: CATHPGLAGWTQYF; cdr3_nt: TGTGCCACCCACCCCGGACTAGCGGGTTGGACCCAGTACTTC
cdr3_length: 14; d_call: NA; j_call: TRBJ1-5; clone_size: NA; v_call: TRBV19; cdr3_aa: CASNTKPPNQPQHF; cdr3_nt: TGTGCCAGTAACACGAAACCACCTAATCAGCCCCAGCATTTT
cdr3_length: 14; d_call: NA; j_call: TRBJ2-3; clone_size: few; v_call: TRBV19; cdr3_aa: CASGDRNDPDTQYF; cdr3_nt: TGTGCCAGTGGTGACAGGAATGACCCAGATACGCAGTATTTT
cdr3_length: 15; d_call: NA; j_call: TRBJ1-1; clone_size: once; v_call: TRBV10-1; cdr3_aa: CASTEMGQVVTEAFF; cdr3_nt: TGCGCCAGCACTGAGATGGGACAAGTCGTCACTGAAGCTTTCTTT
cdr3_length: 14; d_call: NA; j_call: TRBJ1-3; clone_size: NA; v_call: TRBV6-5; cdr3_aa: CASTERRLRNTIYF; cdr3_nt: TGTGCCAGCACCGAACGACGACTCCGAAACACCATATATTTT
cdr3_length: 16; d_call: TRBD1; j_call: TRBJ1-1; clone_size: few; v_call: TRBV19; cdr3_aa: CASRKARQGAVTEAFF; cdr3_nt: TGTGCCAGTAGAAAGGCTCGACAGGGGGCCGTCACTGAAGCTTTCTTT
cdr3_length: 14; d_call: NA; j_call: TRBJ2-3; clone_size: NA; v_call: TRBV11-2; cdr3_aa: CASSLRQVQDTQYF; cdr3_nt: TGTGCCAGCAGCTTACGACAGGTACAAGATACGCAGTATTTT
cdr3_length: 13; d_call: TRBD1; j_call: TRBJ1-1; clone_size: NA; v_call: TRBV19; cdr3_aa: CASRLRGRTEAFF; cdr3_nt: TGTGCCAGTAGACTCAGGGGGCGGACTGAAGCTTTCTTT
cdr3_length: 13; d_call: NA; j_call: TRBJ1-1; clone_size: NA; v_call: TRBV11-3; cdr3_aa: CASSYTGLTEAFF; cdr3_nt: TGTGCCAGCAGCTACACAGGTCTTACTGAAGCTTTCTTT
cdr3_length: 17; d_call: NA; j_call: TRBJ2-1; clone_size: NA; v_call: TRBV4-1; cdr3_aa: CASSQEEGAYKANEQFF; cdr3_nt: TGCGCCAGCAGCCAAGAGGAGGGGGCCTACAAGGCCAATGAGCAGTTCTTC
cdr3_length: 17; d_call: NA; j_call: TRBJ1-5; clone_size: NA; v_call: TRBV5-1; cdr3_aa: CASSLDPTGINNQPQHF; cdr3_nt: TGCGCCAGCAGCTTGGACCCCACAGGGATTAACAATCAGCCCCAGCATTTT
cdr3_length: 15; d_call: TRBD1; j_call: TRBJ1-2; clone_size: NA; v_call: TRBV27; cdr3_aa: CASSFLFGQGDGYTF; cdr3_nt: TGTGCCAGCAGTTTCCTTTTCGGACAGGGTGATGGCTACACCTTC
cdr3_length: 14; d_call: NA; j_call: TRBJ2-3; clone_size: NA; v_call: TRBV9; cdr3_aa: CASSVGGVADTQYF; cdr3_nt: TGTGCCAGCAGCGTAGGCGGGGTGGCAGATACGCAGTATTTT
cdr3_length: 14; d_call: TRBD1; j_call: TRBJ1-2; clone_size: NA; v_call: TRBV6-5; cdr3_aa: CASTVDRGGYGYTF; cdr3_nt: TGTGCCAGCACTGTGGACAGGGGTGGCTATGGCTACACCTTC
cdr3_length: 14; d_call: NA; j_call: TRBJ2-7; clone_size: NA; v_call: TRBV2; cdr3_aa: CASSEARGFAEQYF; cdr3_nt: TGTGCCAGCAGTGAAGCGCGGGGTTTCGCTGAGCAGTACTTC
cdr3_length: 17; d_call: NA; j_call: TRBJ2-1; clone_size: NA; v_call: TRBV19; cdr3_aa: CASTKVIGASSYNEQFF; cdr3_nt: TGTGCCAGTACTAAAGTCATCGGAGCTAGCTCCTACAATGAGCAGTTCTTC
cdr3_length: 17; d_call: TRBD1; j_call: TRBJ1-2; clone_size: once; v_call: TRBV4-1; cdr3_aa: CASSQFVPPGQGSGYTF; cdr3_nt: TGCGCCAGCAGCCAATTTGTTCCGCCGGGACAGGGATCAGGCTACACCTTC
cdr3_length: 13; d_call: TRBD2; j_call: TRBJ2-7; clone_size: once; v_call: TRBV4-2; cdr3_aa: CASSQGLADEQYF; cdr3_nt: TGTGCCAGCAGCCAAGGACTAGCTGACGAGCAGTACTTC
cdr3_length: 17; d_call: NA; j_call: TRBJ2-2; clone_size: NA; v_call: TRBV9; cdr3_aa: CASSVTGYIANTGELFF; cdr3_nt: TGTGCCAGCAGCGTTACAGGGTACATCGCGAACACCGGGGAGCTGTTTTTT
cdr3_length: 15; d_call: NA; j_call: TRBJ2-1; clone_size: NA; v_call: TRBV9; cdr3_aa: CASSVWVGGGNEQFF; cdr3_nt: TGTGCCAGCAGCGTGTGGGTGGGAGGAGGGAATGAGCAGTTCTTC
cdr3_length: 14; d_call: NA; j_call: TRBJ2-1; clone_size: NA; v_call: TRBV7-8; cdr3_aa: CASSLVQDYNEQFF; cdr3_nt: TGTGCCAGCAGCTTAGTACAGGACTACAATGAGCAGTTCTTC